Reported below is one TCR beta chain. Its specificity is not known. The entry originates in a study of cytomegalovirus exposure and HLA in healthy donors. Donors likely had unrecorded immune exposures despite being nominally healthy when sampled. Germline loops: CDR1 LGHNT, CDR2 FRNRAP. The V end lost 7 bases, the J end lost 0 bases, and 10 bases lay between the germline ends. The CDR3 extends over 14 amino acids. General study points: Segments of the TCR beta V type were, in most cases, productive about 87% or about 30% of the time in an earlier analysis.

In the PCR, 60 Vbeta and 13 Jbeta primers were used. Sequencing used immunoSEQ multiplex PCR; TCRdb keeps in-frame clones, though not all of them. The profile covers fewer than 150,000 clones, with roughly 77% appearing a single time and 2.2% taken by the ten largest. This chain links TRBV12-5 with TRBJ1-3; TRBD1 might be the D (6 bases). The sequenced material came from PBMCs. This TCR was sampled from a man aged 25 to 40 in good health and CMV-seronegative. Here the CDR3 reads CASAQQGSGNTIYF. Written as DNA, the CDR3 is TGTGCTAGTGCTCAACAGGGCTCTGGAAACACCATATATTTT. Looking up the rest from reference TRBV12-5 and TRBJ1-3 gives the full variable domain: DARVTQTPRHKVTEMGQEVTMRCQPILGHNTVFWYRQTMMQGLELLAYFRNRAPLDDSGMPKDRFSAEMPDATLATLKIQPSEPRDSAVYFCASAQQGSGNTIYFGEGSWLTVV.